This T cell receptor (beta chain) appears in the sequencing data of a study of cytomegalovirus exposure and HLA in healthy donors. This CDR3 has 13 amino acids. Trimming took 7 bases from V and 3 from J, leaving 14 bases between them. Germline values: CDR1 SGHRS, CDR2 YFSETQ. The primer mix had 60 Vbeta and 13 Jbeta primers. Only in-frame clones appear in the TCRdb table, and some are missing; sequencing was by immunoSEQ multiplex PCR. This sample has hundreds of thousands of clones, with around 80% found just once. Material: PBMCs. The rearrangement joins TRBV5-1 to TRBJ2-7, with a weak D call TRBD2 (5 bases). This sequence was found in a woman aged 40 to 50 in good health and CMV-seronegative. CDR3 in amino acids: CASSREPHYEQYF. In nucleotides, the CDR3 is TGCGCCAGCTCACGGGAACCTCACTACGAGCAGTACTTC.